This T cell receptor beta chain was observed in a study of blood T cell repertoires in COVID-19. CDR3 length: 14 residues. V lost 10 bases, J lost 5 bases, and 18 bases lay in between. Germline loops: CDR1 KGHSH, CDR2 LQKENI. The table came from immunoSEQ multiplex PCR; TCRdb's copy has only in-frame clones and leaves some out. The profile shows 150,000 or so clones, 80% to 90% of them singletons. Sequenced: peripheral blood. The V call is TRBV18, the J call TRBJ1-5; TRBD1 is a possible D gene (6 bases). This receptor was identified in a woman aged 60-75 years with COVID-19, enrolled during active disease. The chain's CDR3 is CAIPGANGDQPQHF. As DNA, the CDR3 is TGTGCCATTCCAGGGGCCAACGGGGATCAGCCCCAGCATTTT.